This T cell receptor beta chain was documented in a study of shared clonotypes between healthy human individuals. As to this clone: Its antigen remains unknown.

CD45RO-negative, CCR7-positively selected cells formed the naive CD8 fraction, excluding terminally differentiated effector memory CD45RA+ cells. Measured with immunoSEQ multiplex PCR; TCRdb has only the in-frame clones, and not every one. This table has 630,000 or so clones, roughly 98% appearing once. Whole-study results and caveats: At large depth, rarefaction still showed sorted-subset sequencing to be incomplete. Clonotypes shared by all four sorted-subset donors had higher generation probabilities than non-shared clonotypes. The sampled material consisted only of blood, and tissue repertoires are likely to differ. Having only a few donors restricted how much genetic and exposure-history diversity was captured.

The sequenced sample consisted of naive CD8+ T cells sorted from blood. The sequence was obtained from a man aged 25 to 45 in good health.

CDR3: CASSEWGYQPQHF. CDR3 DNA sequence: TGTGCCAGCAGTGAATGGGGGTATCAGCCCCAGCATTTT. This chain links TRBV6-1 with TRBJ1-5; D perhaps matches TRBD1 (5 bases). V was cut by 2 bases and J by 5 bases, with 7 bases left in between. The CDR3 runs to 13 residues. Germline lookup yields CDR1 MNHNS and CDR2 SASEGT.